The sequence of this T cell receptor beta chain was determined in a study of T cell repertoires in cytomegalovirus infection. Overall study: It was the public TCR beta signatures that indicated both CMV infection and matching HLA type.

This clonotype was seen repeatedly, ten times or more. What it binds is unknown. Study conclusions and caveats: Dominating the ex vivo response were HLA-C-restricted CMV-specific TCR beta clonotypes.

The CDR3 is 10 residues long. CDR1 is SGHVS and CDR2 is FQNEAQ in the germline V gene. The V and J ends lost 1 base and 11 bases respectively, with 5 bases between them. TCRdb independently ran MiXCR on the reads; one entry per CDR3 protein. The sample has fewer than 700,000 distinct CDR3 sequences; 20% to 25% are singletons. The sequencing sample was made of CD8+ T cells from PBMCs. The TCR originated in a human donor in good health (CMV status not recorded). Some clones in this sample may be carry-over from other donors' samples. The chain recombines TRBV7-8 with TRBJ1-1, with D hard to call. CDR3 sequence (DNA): TGTGCCAGCAGCTTAGGTCAGGCTTTCTTT. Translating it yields CASSLGQAFF. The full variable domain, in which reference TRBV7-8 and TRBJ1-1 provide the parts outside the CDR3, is GAGVSQSPRYKVAKRGQDVALRCDPISGHVSLFWYQQALGQGPEFLTYFQNEAQLDKSGLPSDRFFAERPEGSVSTLKIQRTQQEDSAVYLCASSLGQAFFGQGTRLTVV.